The 8 T cell receptor beta chains presented below share a single source sample, sequenced in a study of blood T cell repertoires in COVID-19. Assay: immunoSEQ multiplex PCR; the TCRdb copy retains only in-frame clones and omits some. The table has 400,000 to 450,000 clones, 75% to 90% seen once; the top ten hold roughly 1.1%. The sample taken for sequencing was PBMCs or T cells enriched from blood (not recorded which). The source is a man aged 25 to 40 who had recovered from COVID-19.

The chain employs TRBV6-2 or TRBV6-3 and TRBJ2-1; TRBD2 aligns across 10 bases. Germline lookup yields CDR1 MNHEY and CDR2 SVGEGT. With V trimmed by 6 bases and J by 12 bases, 23 bases remained unmatched. The length of the CDR3 is 18 residues. The CDR3 DNA reads as TGTGCCAGCAGCTTATCGCGGGCTAGCGGGAGTTTCGGGGGTTTGCAGTTCTTC. It is translated as CASSLSRASGSFGGLQFF.

The genes are TRBV7-9 and TRBJ2-7; D may be TRBD2 (6 bases). The CDR3 runs to 13 residues. Germline V gives CDR1 SEHNR, CDR2 FQNEAQ (reference sequence). With 1 base removed from V and 6 bases from J, the gap between germline ends came to 10 bases. The CDR3 reads CASSLGTTREQYF. The CDR3 coding sequence is TGTGCCAGCAGCTTAGGGACTACTCGCGAGCAGTACTTC.

The V call is TRBV18, the J call TRBJ1-3; TRBD1 aligns across 7 bases. V lost 3 bases, J lost 8 bases, and 4 bases stayed unmatched. Per germline, CDR1 KGHSH and CDR2 LQKENI. The CDR3 extends over 13 amino acids. CDR3 in DNA: TGTGCCAGCTCACCCGGACAGGAAGACACCATATATTTT. Its translation is CASSPGQEDTIYF.

The CDR3 bases are TGTGCCAGCAGTTTGGGCAGGCCTGCGGGTGAGCAGTTCTTC. It translates to CASSLGRPAGEQFF. The rearrangement uses TRBV28 and TRBJ2-1, with a tentative D call TRBD2 (5 bases). V lost 3 bases, J lost 9 bases, and 15 bases lay in between. Germline V gives CDR1 MDHEN, CDR2 SYDVKM. This CDR3 has 14 amino acids.

V and J are TRBV10-2 and TRBJ2-5, with TRBD2 matching 8 bases. The CDR3 loop spans 17 amino acids. J lost 5 bases, V lost 7 bases, and 18 bases had no gene match. Germline V CDR1 and CDR2: WSHSY, SAAADI. CDR3 sequence (DNA): TGCGCCAGCAAGGACTCGGACTGGGCGGGAGGCCAGGAGACCCAGTACTTC. It specifies CASKDSDWAGGQETQYF.

The chain employs TRBV2 and TRBJ2-7; D may be TRBD1 (6 bases). The V gene lost 10 bases and the J gene lost 7 bases, with 20 bases spanning the gap. Germline values: CDR1 SNHLY, CDR2 FYNNEI. The CDR3 runs to 13 residues. In nucleotides, the CDR3 is TGTGCCACCACAAGAACCCTAAGGGGGGAGCAGTACTTC. Protein sequence: CATTRTLRGEQYF.

The chain recombines TRBV29-1 with TRBJ1-2; TRBD1 matches 8 bases. The germline gives CDR1 SQVTM, CDR2 ANQGSEA. This CDR3 spans 15 amino acids. Losses at the gene ends were 2 bases for V and 4 bases for J; bases not matched to a gene: 9. CDR3 bases: TGCAGCGTTGAATCCGGGACAGGCCGCACCTATGGCTACACCTTC. Translating it yields CSVESGTGRTYGYTF.

The chain employs TRBV28 and TRBJ2-7; 7 bases are a match to TRBD1. Per the germline V gene, CDR1 is MDHEN and CDR2 is SYDVKM. CDR3 length equals 16 residues. V was pared by 2 bases and J by 0 bases, with 7 bases of the junction left unmatched. The DNA of the CDR3 is TGTGCCAGCAGTTTAAGGTTTGGGACAGTCTCCTACGAGCAGTACTTC. As protein: CASSLRFGTVSYEQYF. The variable domain in full, completed from reference TRBV28 and TRBJ2-7, reads DVKVTQSSRYLVKRTGEKVFLECVQDMDHENMFWYRQDPGLGLRLIYFSYDVKMKEKGDIPEGYSVSREKKERFSLILESASTNQTSMYLCASSLRFGTVSYEQYFGPGTRLTVT.